A single sample is the source of the 5 T cell receptor beta chains below, sequenced in a study of regulatory T cells in long-lasting Graves disease. Time point specified: persistent/refractory GD, antithyroid drugs over 5 years with positive TRAb. Making the TCR library involved RNA that had been extracted from PBMCs. Through Arm-PCR of CDR3 regions and iRepertoire HTBI primers, TCR beta libraries were built. TCRdb reanalysed the multiplex PCR reads using MiXCR and keeps one entry per CDR3 protein. The sample carries fewer than 450,000 distinct CDR3 sequences, about a quarter recorded once. The input for sequencing was peripheral blood mononuclear cells (PBMCs), taken when the disease was refractory, from a patient treated with antithyroid drugs. Receptor source: a female donor with Graves disease.

V usage is TRBV3-1 and J usage is TRBJ2-4; TRBD2 agrees at 13 bases. V was pared by 6 bases and J by 6 bases, with 5 bases of the junction left unmatched. The CDR3 contains 15 residues. Germline lookup yields CDR1 LGHDT and CDR2 YNNKEL (reference sequence). DNA of the CDR3: TGTGCCAGCAGACTAGCGGGAGGGGCAGGAAACATTCAGTACTTC. Protein sequence: CASRLAGGAGNIQYF.

This clonotype was detected many times. The chain carries TRBV2 and TRBJ2-7; D could derive from TRBD1 or TRBD2 (5 bases each). The germline V gene encodes CDR1 SNHLY and CDR2 FYNNEI. CDR3 length equals 14 residues. The V gene lost 5 bases and the J gene lost 2 bases, with 13 bases spanning the gap. The CDR3 nucleotides read TGTGCCAGCAGTCGGGACCGACGACCCTACGAGCAGTACTTC. This gives the protein CASSRDRRPYEQYF.

This clonotype was observed a handful of times. J is TRBJ2-7 and V is TRBV30, with TRBD1 matching 8 bases. Per the germline V gene, CDR1 is GTSNPN and CDR2 is SVGIG (reference sequence). V lost 6 bases and J lost 0; bases outside the gene matches: 4. This CDR3 is 13 amino acids long. In nucleotides, the CDR3 is TGTGCCTGCGGGGGACAGGTCTCCTACGAGCAGTACTTC. This translates into CACGGQVSYEQYF.

V is TRBV20-1 and J is TRBJ1-5; 8 bases match TRBD1. V lost 6 bases to trimming and J lost 5 bases; unmatched junction nucleotides: 6. CDR1 and CDR2 (germline): DFQATT, SNEGSKA (reference sequence). The CDR3 length is 13 residues. The CDR3 nucleotides read TGCAGTGCCACGGGACAGGTCGATCAGCCCCAGCATTTT. Protein product: CSATGQVDQPQHF.

A word on this clonotype: In this CDR3 the conserved last residue, phenylalanine or tryptophan, is missing, so a read error is likely. The J gene is TRBJ2-7, the V gene TRBV6-5; D remains unclear. From germline, CDR1 is MNHEY and CDR2 SVGAGI. This CDR3 is 11 amino acids long. Between the trimmed V and J ends, which lost 4 bases and 6 bases, there was a span of 7 bases. DNA for the CDR3: TGTGCCAGCAGTTCGCAACGCGAGCAGTACTCC. Encoded protein: CASSSQREQYS.